The 6 T cell receptor beta chains listed next were all sequenced from one sample in a study of blood T cell repertoires in COVID-19. The data were produced by immunoSEQ multiplex PCR, yet TCRdb's version contains in-frame clones alone and is incomplete. This table has about 170,000 clones, approximately 80% appearing once. The specimen was peripheral blood. These receptors were collected from a woman aged 70-85 years with COVID-19, enrolled during active disease.

CDR3 loop: CASSVDRGAFF. The CDR3 nucleotides read TGTGCCAGCAGCGTGGACAGGGGAGCTTTCTTT. The genes are TRBV28 and TRBJ1-1; 9 bases are shared with TRBD1. V gave up 6 bases and J gave up 10 bases; unmatched junction bases: 3. The CDR3 consists of 11 residues. The V gene's germline CDR1 is MDHEN and CDR2 SYDVKM.

The chain carries TRBV29-1 and TRBJ2-7; D is unclear. The CDR3 runs 13 residues. Trimming removed 4 bases at V and 0 bases at J, with 10 bases between. The V gene's germline CDR1 is SQVTM and CDR2 ANQGSEA. Here the CDR3 DNA reads TGCAGCGTTGTGTTTGACTTCTCCTACGAGCAGTACTTC. Protein: CSVVFDFSYEQYF.

The gene calls are TRBV7-8 and TRBJ1-1; no clear D gene. V dropped 2 bases and J dropped 8 bases, with 6 bases sitting between them. Looked up from germline, CDR1 is SGHVS and CDR2 is FQNEAQ. This CDR3 comprises 11 residues. Here the CDR3 DNA reads TGTGCCAGCAGCTTACAGGTAGAAGCTTTCTTT. Protein sequence: CASSLQVEAFF.

The chain employs TRBV19 and TRBJ1-5; D perhaps matches TRBD1 (5 bases). The CDR3 runs 15 residues. Per germline, CDR1 LNHDA and CDR2 SQIVND (reference sequence). The germline V and J ends were trimmed by 3 bases and 1 base, with 10 bases remaining between them. The CDR3 loop reads CASSINGGSNQPQHF. The DNA for the CDR3 is TGTGCCAGTAGTATTAACGGGGGGAGCAATCAGCCCCAGCATTTT.

The rearrangement joins TRBV11-2 to TRBJ2-5, with 10 bases matching TRBD2. This CDR3 has 15 amino acids. J lost 3 bases, V lost 4 bases, and 5 bases had no gene match. The germline gives CDR1 SGHAT, CDR2 FQNNGV. This CDR3 is CASSYSGGKEETQYF. In DNA form, the CDR3 reads TGTGCCAGCAGCTATAGCGGGGGGAAGGAAGAGACCCAGTACTTC.

The V and J genes are TRBV14 and TRBJ2-7; TRBD1 matches 9 bases. Germline V gene lookup returns CDR1 SGHDN and CDR2 FVKESK. The CDR3 runs to 15 residues. With V trimmed by 3 bases and J by 3 bases, 6 bases remained unmatched. This chain's CDR3 is CASSHSTGGIYEQYF. The CDR3 coding sequence is TGTGCCAGCAGCCATAGTACAGGGGGCATCTACGAGCAGTACTTC.